The rows below give T cell receptor beta chains drawn from one sample of a study of T cells in Graves' hyperthyroidism and ophthalmopathy. Via MiXCR, TCRdb re-called the multiplex PCR reads, giving one row per CDR3 protein. Of roughly 100,000 distinct CDR3 sequences in the sample, 45% to 50% were seen once. Sequences were obtained from blood. Every receptor here comes from a man aged 35 to 55 with Graves' hyperthyroidism. Each CDR3 is given without its conserved first and last residue. The order of the fields is CDR3 length, J gene, V gene, D gene, CDR3 protein. D genes are given only for firm matches.

13 TRBJ1-2 TRBV15 NA ATSSQDGAGYGYT
13 TRBJ2-7 TRBV20-1 NA SARSRGWNSYEQY
10 TRBJ2-7 TRBV7-7 NA ASSPADNEQY
11 TRBJ1-1 TRBV7-2 NA ASSLVGNTEAF
11 TRBJ2-1 TRBV12-5 TRBD2 ATTGGRVNEQF
9 TRBJ1-5 TRBV20-1 NA SARVEQPQH
13 TRBJ2-3 TRBV20-1 TRBD2 SARGSGGAPDTQY
13 TRBJ1-4 TRBV12-3/TRBV12-4 TRBD1 ASSPRGGEGEKLF
12 TRBJ2-7 TRBV7-9 TRBD1 ASSPRDRNYERY
10 TRBJ1-2 TRBV4-2 NA ASSRVGTGYT
12 TRBJ2-1 TRBV7-3 TRBD1 ASSLETGSNEQF
16 TRBJ2-7 TRBV12-3/TRBV12-4 NA ASSLGRFLAGLFYEQY
12 TRBJ2-1 TRBV29-1 TRBD1 SVEVWDRYNEQF
15 TRBJ2-1 TRBV11-2 NA ASSQVQVPLTYNEQF
11 TRBJ1-4 TRBV20-1 TRBD1 SACTDRASGLF
12 TRBJ2-7 TRBV7-9 TRBD2 ASSPAGWLGEQY
11 TRBJ1-5 TRBV11-2 NA ASSLTGGPLEH
9 TRBJ2-5 TRBV30 NA AWAVGETQY
12 TRBJ1-5 TRBV6-5 NA ASSIILGDQPQH
11 TRBJ2-7 TRBV5-1 NA ASSLEQAYEQY
11 TRBJ2-7 TRBV29-1 NA SVEVEGNYEQY
6 TRBJ1-2 TRBV9 NA ASPSYT
15 TRBJ2-1 TRBV20-1 TRBD2 SARDTLAGWPRYEQF
13 TRBJ2-7 TRBV14 NA ASSQGQPPDYEQY
13 TRBJ1-1 TRBV14 TRBD1 ASSQWRGRNTEAF